This TCR beta chain was documented in a study of tumor-infiltrating lymphocytes in primary liver carcinoma. The authors made TCR beta cDNA from 400 to 550 ng total RNA with a constant-region primer. Library construction for TCR beta comprised three nested multiplex PCR rounds performed with slightly modified ARM-PCR. Each of the first two PCR rounds ran roughly 9 cycles with TRBV1-TRBV30 forward and C-beta reverse primers. TCRdb re-analysed the multiplex PCR reads in MiXCR, keeping a single row per CDR3 protein. The sample records tens of thousands of distinct CDR3 sequences, around 79% being singletons. The germline V and J ends were trimmed by 6 bases and 0 bases, with 12 bases remaining between them. Germline V gene data show CDR1 as MNHEY and CDR2 as SVGAGI. The CDR3 consists of 15 residues. Scientists recovered RNA and DNA together from roughly 21-30 mg of unsorted bulk tissue. Patients diagnosed with primary liver carcinoma received treatment through surgical resection.

This clonotype was counted ten times or more. This chain uses TRBV6-5 with TRBJ2-1, with D perhaps matching TRBD2 (5 bases). Sequenced sample: liver tumor tissue from sampling region 2. Subset given: tumor region T2, inferior pole. This clonotype originated in a man aged 35 to 55 with primary liver carcinoma and hepatitis B virus infection. Written as DNA, the CDR3 is TGTGCCAGCAGCGCGAGGGAGAGCTCCTACAATGAGCAGTTCTTC. It translates to CASSARESSYNEQFF.